This T cell receptor (beta chain) was obtained from a study of blood T cell repertoires in COVID-19. Study-level information: The study drew acute and convalescent COVID-19 samples from the United States, Italy and Spain.

Sequencing used immunoSEQ multiplex PCR; TCRdb keeps in-frame clones, though not all of them. The sample has roughly 200,000 clones; 86% are singletons. Donors were grouped by their self-reported clinical history. Two consecutive negative NP/OP PCR tests, clearance, or resolved symptoms defined Cohort 3 recovery. In germline, CDR1 is DFQATT, CDR2 SNEGSKA (reference sequence). The CDR3 contains 16 residues. V was pared by 3 bases and J by 0 bases, with 12 bases between. V is TRBV20-1 and J is TRBJ2-6, with no clear D. The receptor's source is a woman in her 30s who had recovered from COVID-19. Sequenced sample: PBMCs or T cells enriched from blood (not recorded which). CDR3 nucleotide sequence: TGCAGTGCTAGTCCCGCTTTCTACTCTGGGGCCAACGTCCTGACTTTC. This sequence encodes CSASPAFYSGANVLTF.